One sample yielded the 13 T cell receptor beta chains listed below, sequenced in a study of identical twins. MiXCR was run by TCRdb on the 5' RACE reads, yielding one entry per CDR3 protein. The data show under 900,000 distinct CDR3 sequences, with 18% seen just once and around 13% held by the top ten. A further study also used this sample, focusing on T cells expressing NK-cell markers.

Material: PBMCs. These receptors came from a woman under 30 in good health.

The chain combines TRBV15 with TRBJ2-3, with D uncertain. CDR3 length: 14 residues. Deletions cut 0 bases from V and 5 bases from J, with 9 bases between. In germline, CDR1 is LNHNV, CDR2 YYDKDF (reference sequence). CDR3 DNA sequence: TGTGCCACCAGCAGAGATTTGGCAGTAGATACGCAGTATTTT. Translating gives CATSRDLAVDTQYF.

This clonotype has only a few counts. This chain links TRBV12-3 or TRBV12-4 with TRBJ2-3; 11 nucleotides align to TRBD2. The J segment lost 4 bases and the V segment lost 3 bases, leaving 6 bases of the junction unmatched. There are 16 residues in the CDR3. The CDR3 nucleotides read TGTGCCAGCAGTTTCGACGGACTAGCGGGTGCAGATACGCAGTATTTT. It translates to CASSFDGLAGADTQYF.

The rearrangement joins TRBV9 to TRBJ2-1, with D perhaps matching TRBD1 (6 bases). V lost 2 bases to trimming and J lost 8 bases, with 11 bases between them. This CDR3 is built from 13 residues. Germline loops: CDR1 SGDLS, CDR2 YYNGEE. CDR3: CASSVLGAYEQFF. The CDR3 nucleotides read TGTGCCAGCAGCGTCCTGGGGGCCTATGAGCAGTTCTTC. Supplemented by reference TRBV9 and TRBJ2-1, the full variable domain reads DSGVTQTPKHLITATGQRVTLRCSPRSGDLSVYWYQQSLDQGLQFLIQYYNGEERAKGNILERFSAQQFPDLHSELNLSSLELGDSALYFCASSVLGAYEQFFGPGTRLTVL.

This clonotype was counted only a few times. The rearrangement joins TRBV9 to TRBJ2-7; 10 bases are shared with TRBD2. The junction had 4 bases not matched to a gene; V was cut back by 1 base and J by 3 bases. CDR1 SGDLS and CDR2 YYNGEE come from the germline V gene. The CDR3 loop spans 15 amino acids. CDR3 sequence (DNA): TGTGCCAGCAGCGTATCGGCTAGCGGGGGCTACGAGCAGTACTTC. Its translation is CASSVSASGGYEQYF.

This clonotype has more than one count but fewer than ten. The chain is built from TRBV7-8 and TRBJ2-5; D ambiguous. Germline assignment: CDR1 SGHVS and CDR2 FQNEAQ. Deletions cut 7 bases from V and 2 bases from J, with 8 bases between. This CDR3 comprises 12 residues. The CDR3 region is CASTGSQETQYF. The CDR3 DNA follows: TGTGCCAGCACCGGATCGCAAGAGACCCAGTACTTC. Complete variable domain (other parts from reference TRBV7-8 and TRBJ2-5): GAGVSQSPRYKVAKRGQDVALRCDPISGHVSLFWYQQALGQGPEFLTYFQNEAQLDKSGLPSDRFFAERPEGSVSTLKIQRTQQEDSAVYLCASTGSQETQYFGPGTRLLVL.

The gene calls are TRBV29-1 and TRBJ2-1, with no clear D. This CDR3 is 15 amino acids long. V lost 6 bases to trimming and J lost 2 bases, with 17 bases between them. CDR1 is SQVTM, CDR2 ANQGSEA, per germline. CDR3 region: CSVRRAGSPYNEQFF. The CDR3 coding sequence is TGCAGCGTCCGGAGAGCTGGCTCCCCCTACAATGAGCAGTTCTTC.

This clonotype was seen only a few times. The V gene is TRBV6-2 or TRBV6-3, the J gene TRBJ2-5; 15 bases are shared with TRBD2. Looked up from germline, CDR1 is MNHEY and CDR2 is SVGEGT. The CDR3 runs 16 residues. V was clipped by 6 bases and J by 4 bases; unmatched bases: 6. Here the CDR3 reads CASRPPGLAGGETQYF. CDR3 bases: TGTGCCAGCAGGCCCCCGGGACTAGCGGGAGGAGAGACCCAGTACTTC.

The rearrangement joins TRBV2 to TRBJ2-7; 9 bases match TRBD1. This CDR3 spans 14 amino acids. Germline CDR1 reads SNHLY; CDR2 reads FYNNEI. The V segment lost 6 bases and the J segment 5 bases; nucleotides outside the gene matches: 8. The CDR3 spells CASSDRDRVHEQYF. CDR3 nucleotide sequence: TGTGCCAGCAGCGACCGGGACAGGGTTCACGAGCAGTACTTC.

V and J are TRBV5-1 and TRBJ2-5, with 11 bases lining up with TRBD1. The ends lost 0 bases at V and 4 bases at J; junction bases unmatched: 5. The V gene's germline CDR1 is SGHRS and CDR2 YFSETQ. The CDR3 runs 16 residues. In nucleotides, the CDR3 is TGCGCCAGCAGCTTGGCCGACGGGACAGGGGGAGAGACCCAGTACTTC. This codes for CASSLADGTGGETQYF. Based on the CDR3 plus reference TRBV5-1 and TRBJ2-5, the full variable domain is KAGVTQTPRYLIKTRGQQVTLSCSPISGHRSVSWYQQTPGQGLQFLFEYFSETQRNKGNFPGRFSGRQFSNSRSEMNVSTLELGDSALYLCASSLADGTGGETQYFGPGTRLLVL.

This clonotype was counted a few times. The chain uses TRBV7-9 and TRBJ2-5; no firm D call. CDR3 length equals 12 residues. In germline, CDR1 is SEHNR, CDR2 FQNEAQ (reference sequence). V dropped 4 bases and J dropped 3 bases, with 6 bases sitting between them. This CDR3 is CASSYEKETQYF. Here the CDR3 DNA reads TGTGCCAGCAGCTATGAAAAAGAGACCCAGTACTTC.

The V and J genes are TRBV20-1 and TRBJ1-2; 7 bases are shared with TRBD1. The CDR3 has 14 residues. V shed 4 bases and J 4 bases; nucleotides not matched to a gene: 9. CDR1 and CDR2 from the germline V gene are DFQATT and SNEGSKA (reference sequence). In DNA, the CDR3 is TGCAGTGCTATCAAGACAGGGAGGGTCTATGGCTACACCTTC. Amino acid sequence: CSAIKTGRVYGYTF.

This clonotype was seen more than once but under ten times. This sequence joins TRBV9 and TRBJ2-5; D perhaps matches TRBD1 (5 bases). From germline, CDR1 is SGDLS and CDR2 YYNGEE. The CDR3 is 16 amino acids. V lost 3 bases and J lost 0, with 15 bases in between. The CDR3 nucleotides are TGTGCCAGCAGCGCCCAAGGGGTGGGGTACCAAGAGACCCAGTACTTC. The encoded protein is CASSAQGVGYQETQYF.

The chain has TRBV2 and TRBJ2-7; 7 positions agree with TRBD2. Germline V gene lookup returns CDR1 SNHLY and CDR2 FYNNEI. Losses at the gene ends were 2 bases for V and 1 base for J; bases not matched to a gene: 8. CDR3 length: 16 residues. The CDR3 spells CASSERGGSRSYEQYF. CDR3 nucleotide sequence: TGTGCCAGCAGTGAAAGGGGCGGGAGTCGTTCCTACGAGCAGTACTTC.